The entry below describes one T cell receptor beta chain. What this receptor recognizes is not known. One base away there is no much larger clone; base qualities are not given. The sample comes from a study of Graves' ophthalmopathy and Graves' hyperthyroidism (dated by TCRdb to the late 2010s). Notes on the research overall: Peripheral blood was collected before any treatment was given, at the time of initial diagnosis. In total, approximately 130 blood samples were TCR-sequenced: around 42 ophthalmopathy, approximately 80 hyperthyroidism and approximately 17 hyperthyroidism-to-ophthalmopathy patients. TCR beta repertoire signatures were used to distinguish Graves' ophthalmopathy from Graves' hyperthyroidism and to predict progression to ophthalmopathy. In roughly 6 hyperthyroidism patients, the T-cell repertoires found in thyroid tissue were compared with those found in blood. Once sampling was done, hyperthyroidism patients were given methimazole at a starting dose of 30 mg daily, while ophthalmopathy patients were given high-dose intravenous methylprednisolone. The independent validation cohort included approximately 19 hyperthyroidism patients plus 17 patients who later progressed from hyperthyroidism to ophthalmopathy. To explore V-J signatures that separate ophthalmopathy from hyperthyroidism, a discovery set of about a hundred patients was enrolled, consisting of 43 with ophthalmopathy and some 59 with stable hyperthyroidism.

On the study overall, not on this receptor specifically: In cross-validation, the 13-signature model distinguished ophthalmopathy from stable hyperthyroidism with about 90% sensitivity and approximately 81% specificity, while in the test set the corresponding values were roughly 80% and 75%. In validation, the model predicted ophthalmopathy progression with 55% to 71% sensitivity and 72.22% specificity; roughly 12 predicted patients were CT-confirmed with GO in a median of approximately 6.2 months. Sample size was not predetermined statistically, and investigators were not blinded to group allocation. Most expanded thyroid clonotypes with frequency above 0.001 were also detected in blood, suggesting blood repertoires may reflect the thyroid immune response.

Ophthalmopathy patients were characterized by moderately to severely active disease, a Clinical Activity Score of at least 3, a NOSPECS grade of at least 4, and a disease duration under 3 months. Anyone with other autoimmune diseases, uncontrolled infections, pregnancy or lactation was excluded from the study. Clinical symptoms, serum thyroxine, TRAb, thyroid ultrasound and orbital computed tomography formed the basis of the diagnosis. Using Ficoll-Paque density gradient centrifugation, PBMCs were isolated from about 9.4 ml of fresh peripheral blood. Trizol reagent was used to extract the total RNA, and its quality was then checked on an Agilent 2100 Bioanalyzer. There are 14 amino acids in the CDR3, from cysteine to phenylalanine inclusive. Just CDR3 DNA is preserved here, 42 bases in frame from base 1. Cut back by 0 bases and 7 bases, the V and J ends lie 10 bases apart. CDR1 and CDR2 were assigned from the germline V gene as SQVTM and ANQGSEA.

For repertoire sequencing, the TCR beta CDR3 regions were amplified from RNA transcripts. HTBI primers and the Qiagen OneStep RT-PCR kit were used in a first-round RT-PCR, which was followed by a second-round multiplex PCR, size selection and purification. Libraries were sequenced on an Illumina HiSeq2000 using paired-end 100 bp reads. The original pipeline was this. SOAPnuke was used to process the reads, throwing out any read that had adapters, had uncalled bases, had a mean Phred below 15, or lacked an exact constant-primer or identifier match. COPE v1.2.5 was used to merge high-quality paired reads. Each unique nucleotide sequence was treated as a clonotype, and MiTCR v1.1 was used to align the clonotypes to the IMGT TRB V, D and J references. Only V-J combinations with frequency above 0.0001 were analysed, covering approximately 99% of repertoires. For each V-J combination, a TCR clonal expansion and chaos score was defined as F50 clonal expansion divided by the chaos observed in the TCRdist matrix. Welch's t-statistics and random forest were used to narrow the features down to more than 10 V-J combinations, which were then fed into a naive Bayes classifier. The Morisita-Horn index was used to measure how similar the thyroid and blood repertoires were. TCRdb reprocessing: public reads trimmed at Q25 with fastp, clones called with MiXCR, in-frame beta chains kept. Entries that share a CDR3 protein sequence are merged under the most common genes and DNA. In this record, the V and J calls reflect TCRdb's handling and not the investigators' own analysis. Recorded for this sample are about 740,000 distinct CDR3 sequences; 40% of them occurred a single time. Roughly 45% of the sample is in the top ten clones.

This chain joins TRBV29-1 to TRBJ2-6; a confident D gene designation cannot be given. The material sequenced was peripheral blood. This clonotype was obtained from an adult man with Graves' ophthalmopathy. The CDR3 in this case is CSVEDRRGANVLTF. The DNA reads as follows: TGCAGCGTTGAAGATCGGCGCGGAGCCAACGTCCTGACTTTC.